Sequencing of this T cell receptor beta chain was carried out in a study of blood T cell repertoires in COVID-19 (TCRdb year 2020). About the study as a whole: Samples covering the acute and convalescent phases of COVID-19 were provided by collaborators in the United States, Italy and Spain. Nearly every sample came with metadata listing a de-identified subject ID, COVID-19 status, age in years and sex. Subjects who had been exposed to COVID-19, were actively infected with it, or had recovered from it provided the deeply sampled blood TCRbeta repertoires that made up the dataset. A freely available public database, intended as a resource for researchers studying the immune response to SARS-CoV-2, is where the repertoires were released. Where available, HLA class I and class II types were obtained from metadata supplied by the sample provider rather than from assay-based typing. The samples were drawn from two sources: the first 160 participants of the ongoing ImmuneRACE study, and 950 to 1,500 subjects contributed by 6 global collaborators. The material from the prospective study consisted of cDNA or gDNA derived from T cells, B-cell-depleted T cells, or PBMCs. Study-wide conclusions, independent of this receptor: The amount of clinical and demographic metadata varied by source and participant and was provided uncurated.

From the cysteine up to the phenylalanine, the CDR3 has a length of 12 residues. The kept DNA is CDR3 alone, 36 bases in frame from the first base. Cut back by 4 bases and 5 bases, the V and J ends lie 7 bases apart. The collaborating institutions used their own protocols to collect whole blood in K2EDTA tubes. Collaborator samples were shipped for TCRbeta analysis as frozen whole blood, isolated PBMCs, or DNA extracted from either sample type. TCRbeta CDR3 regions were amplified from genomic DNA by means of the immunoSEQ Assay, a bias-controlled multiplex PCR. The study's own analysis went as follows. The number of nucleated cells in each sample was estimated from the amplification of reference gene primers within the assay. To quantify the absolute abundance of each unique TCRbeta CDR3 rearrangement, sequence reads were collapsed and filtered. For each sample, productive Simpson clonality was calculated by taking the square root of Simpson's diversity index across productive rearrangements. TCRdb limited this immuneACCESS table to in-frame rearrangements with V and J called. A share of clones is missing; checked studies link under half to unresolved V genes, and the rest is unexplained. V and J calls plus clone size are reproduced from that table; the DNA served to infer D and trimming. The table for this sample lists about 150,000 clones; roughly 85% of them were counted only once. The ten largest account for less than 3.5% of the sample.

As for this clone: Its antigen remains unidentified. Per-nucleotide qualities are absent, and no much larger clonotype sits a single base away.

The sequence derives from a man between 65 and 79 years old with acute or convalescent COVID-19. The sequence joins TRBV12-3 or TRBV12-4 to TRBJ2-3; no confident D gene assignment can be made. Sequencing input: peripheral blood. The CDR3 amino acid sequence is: CASSSLEDTQYF. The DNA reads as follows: TGTGCCAGCAGTTCTCTAGAAGATACGCAGTATTTT.